This entry features one T cell receptor beta chain sequence. Its target is unknown. The protocol was immunoSEQ multiplex PCR, while the TCRdb copy is restricted to in-frame clones and leaves out a portion. The sample consists of over 35,000 clones, roughly 90% of them appearing once. This specimen comes from a study of OX40 agonist ivuxolimab in advanced cancers. Broader study findings: The 0.1-3.0 mg/kg partial responders had among the lowest clonal expansion. Relative to CD4+ cells, CD8+ T cells on average had more expanded clones.

Sequences were derived from CD4+ or CD8+ T cells sorted from blood, sampled in a trial of the OX40 agonist ivuxolimab. The clonotype was recovered from an adult with an advanced solid tumor such as melanoma, head and neck, liver or kidney cancer.

The CDR3 loop is CASSLAPGGEAFF. The CDR3, as DNA: TGCGCCAGCAGCTTGGCCCCGGGCGGTGAAGCTTTCTTT. The chain couples TRBV5-1 to TRBJ1-1, with D unresolved. The CDR3 sequence is 13 residues long. Germline CDR1 SGHRS, CDR2 YFSETQ. V lost 0 bases and J lost 7, with 10 bases in between.